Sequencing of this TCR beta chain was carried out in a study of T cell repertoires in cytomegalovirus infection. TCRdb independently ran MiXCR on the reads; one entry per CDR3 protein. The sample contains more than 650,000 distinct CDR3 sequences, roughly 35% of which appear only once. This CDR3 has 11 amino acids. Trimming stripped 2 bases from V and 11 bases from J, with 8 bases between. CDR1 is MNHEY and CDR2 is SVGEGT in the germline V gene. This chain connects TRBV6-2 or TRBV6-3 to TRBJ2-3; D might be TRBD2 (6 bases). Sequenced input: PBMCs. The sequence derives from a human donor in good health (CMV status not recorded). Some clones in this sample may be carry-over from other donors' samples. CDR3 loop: CASSYGREQYF. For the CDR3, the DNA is TGTGCCAGCAGTTACGGGCGGGAGCAGTATTTT.